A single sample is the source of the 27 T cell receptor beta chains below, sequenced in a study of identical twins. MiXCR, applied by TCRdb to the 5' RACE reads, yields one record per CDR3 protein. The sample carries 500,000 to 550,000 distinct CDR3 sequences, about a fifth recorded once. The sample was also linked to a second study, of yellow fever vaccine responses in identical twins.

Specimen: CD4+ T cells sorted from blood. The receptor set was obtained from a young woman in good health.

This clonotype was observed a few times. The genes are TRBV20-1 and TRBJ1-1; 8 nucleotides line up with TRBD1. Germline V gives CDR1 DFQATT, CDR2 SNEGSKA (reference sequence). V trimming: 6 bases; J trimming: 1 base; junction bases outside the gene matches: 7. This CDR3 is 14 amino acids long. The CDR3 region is CSAVHGTGNTEAFF. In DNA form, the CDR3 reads TGCAGTGCGGTCCACGGGACAGGGAACACTGAAGCTTTCTTT.

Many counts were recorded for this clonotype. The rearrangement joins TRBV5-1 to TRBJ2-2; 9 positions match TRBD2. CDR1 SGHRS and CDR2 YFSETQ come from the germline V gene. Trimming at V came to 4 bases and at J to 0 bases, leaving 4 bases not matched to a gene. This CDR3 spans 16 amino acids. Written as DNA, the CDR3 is TGCGCCAGCAGCCTGACTAGCGGAGCGAACACCGGGGAGCTGTTTTTT. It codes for CASSLTSGANTGELFF.

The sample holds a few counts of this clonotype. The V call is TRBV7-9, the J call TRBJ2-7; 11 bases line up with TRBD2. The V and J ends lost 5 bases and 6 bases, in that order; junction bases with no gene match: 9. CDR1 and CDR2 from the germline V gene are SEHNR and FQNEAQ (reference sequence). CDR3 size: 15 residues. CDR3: CASSRGTSGIGEQYV. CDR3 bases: TGTGCCAGCAGCCGCGGGACTAGCGGCATTGGCGAGCAGTACGTC.

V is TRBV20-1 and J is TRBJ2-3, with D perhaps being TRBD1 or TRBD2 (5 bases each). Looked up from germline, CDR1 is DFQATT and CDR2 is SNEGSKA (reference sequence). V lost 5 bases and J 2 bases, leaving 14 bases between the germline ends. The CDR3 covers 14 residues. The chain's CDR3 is CSAEGFVSTDTQYF. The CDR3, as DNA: TGCAGTGCTGAGGGGTTTGTGTCCACAGATACGCAGTATTTT.

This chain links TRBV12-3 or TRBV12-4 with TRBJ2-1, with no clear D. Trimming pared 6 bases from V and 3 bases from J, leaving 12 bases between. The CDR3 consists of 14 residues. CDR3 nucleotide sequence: TGTGCCAGCAGAAAACAGCTATTCTACAATGAGCAGTTCTTC. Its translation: CASRKQLFYNEQFF.

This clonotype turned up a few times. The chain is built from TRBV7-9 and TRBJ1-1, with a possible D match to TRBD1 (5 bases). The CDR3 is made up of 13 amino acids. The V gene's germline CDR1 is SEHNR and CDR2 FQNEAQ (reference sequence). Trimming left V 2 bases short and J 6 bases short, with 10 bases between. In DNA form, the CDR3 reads TGTGCCAGCAGCTTATCACAGGTCGCTGAAGCTTTCTTT. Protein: CASSLSQVAEAFF.

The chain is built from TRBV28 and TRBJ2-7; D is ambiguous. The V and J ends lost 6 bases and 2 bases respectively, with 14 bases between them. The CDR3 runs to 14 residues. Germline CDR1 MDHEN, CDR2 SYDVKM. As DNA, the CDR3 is TGTGCCAGCAGCCCCGCCGGCATTACCTACGAGCAGTACGTC. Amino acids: CASSPAGITYEQYV.

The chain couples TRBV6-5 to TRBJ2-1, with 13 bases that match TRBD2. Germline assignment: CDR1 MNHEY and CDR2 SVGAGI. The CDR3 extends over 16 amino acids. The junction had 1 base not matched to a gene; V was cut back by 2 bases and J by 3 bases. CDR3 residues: CASSYGTSGNYNEQFF. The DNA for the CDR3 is TGTGCCAGCAGTTACGGGACTAGCGGGAACTACAATGAGCAGTTCTTC.

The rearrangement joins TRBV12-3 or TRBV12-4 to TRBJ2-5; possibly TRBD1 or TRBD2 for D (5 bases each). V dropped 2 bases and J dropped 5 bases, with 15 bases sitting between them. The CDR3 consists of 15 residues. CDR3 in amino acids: CASSLWDGSGETQYF. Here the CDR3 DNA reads TGTGCCAGCAGTTTATGGGACGGGTCCGGGGAGACCCAGTACTTC.

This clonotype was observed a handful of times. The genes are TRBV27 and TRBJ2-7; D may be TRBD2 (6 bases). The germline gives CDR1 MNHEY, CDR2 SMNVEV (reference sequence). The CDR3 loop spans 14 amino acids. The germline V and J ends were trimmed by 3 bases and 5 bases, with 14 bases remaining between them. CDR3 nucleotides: TGTGCCAGCAGTTTTTCCCGGGAGTACCACGAGCAGTACTTC. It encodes CASSFSREYHEQYF.

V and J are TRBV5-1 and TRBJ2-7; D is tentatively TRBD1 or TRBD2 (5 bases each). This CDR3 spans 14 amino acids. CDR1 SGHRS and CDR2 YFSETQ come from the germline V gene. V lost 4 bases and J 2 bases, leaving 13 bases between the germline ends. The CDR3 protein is CASSVRDGTYEQYF. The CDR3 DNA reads TGCGCCAGCAGCGTCCGGGACGGCACCTACGAGCAGTACTTC.

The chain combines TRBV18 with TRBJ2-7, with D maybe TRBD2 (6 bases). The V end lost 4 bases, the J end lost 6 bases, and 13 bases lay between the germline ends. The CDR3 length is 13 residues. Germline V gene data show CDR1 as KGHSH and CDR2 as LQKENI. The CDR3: CASSQGGPGEQYF. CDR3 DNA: TGTGCCAGCTCACAAGGAGGGCCGGGCGAGCAGTACTTC.

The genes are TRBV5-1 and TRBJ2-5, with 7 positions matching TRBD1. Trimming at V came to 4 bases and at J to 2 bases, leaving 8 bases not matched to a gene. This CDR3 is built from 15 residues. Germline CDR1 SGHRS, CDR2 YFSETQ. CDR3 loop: CASSLVPGGQETQYF. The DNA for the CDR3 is TGCGCCAGCAGCCTAGTCCCAGGGGGACAAGAGACCCAGTACTTC.

For the CDR3, the DNA is TGTGCCAGTAGTAAACTAGCGGGGGTTCAAGAGACCCAGTACTTC. Residues: CASSKLAGVQETQYF. V is TRBV19 and J is TRBJ2-5; TRBD2 aligns across 11 bases. The V and J ends lost 4 bases and 2 bases, in that order; junction bases with no gene match: 3. The CDR3 length is 15 residues. Germline CDR1 and CDR2: LNHDA and SQIVND (reference sequence).

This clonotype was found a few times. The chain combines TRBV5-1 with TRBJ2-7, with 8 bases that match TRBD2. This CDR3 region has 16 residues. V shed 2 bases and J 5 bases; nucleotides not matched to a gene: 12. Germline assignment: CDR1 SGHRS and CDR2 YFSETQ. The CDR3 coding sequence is TGCGCCAGCAGCTTCGGAGCGGGAGTTTCTTCAGACGAGCAGTACTTC. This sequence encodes CASSFGAGVSSDEQYF.

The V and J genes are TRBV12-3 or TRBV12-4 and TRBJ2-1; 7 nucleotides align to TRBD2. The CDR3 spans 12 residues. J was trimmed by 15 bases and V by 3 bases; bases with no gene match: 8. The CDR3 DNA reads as TGTGCCAGCAGTTTGATCTGGGAGGGTCTGTTCTTC. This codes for CASSLIWEGLFF.

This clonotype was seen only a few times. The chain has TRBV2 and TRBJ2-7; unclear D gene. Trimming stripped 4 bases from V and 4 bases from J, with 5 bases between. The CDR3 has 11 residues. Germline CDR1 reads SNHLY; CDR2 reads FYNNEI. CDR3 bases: TGTGCCAGCAGTGCCTATTACGAGCAGTACGTC. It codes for CASSAYYEQYV.

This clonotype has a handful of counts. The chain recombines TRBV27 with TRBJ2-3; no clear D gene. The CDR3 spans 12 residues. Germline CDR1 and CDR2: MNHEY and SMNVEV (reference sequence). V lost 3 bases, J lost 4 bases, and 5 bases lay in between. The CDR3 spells CASSFKADTQYF. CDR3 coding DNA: TGTGCCAGCAGTTTTAAGGCAGATACGCAGTATTTT.

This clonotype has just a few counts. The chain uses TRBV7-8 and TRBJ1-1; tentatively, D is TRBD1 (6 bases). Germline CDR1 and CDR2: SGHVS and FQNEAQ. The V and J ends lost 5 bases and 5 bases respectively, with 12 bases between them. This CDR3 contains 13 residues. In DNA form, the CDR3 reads TGTGCCAGCAGCCCGAATACAGGGACTGAAGCTTTCTTT. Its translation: CASSPNTGTEAFF. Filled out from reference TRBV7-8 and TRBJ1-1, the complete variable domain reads GAGVSQSPRYKVAKRGQDVALRCDPISGHVSLFWYQQALGQGPEFLTYFQNEAQLDKSGLPSDRFFAERPEGSVSTLKIQRTQQEDSAVYLCASSPNTGTEAFFGQGTRLTVV.

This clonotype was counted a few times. The CDR3 sequence is CASSLVGTSGQETQYF. The CDR3 DNA sequence: TGCGCCAGCAGCTTGGTAGGGACTAGCGGCCAAGAGACCCAGTACTTC. The rearrangement joins TRBV5-1 to TRBJ2-5; 11 bases align to TRBD2. The CDR3 totals 16 residues. Germline V gene lookup returns CDR1 SGHRS and CDR2 YFSETQ. The V gene end was trimmed by 0 bases and the J gene end by 1 base; junction bases not matched to a gene: 2.

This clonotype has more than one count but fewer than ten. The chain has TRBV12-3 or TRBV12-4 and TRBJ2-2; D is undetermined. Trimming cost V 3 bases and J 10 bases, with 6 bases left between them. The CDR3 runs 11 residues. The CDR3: CASSFGLELFF. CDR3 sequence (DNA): TGTGCCAGCAGTTTCGGCCTGGAGCTGTTTTTT.

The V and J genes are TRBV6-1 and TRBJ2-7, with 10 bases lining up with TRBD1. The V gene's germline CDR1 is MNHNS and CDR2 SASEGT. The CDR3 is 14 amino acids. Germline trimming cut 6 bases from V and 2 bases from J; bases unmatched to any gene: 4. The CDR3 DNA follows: TGTGCCAGCAGCTCCGGACAGGGGGCCTACGAGCAGTACGTC. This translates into CASSSGQGAYEQYV.

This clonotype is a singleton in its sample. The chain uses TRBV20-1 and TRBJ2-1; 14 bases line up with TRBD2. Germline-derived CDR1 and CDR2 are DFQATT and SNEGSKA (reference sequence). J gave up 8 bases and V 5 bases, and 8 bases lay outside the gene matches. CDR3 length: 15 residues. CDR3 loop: CSAGAGTSGSDEQFF. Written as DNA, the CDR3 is TGCAGTGCTGGCGCCGGGACTAGCGGGAGTGATGAGCAGTTCTTC.

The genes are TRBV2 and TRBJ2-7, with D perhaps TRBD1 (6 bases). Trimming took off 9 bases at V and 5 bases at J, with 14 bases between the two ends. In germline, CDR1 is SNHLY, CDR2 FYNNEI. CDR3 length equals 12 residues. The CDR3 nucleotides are TGTGCCAGTAGGCAGGGGTCCAACGAGCAGTACTTC. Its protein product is CASRQGSNEQYF.

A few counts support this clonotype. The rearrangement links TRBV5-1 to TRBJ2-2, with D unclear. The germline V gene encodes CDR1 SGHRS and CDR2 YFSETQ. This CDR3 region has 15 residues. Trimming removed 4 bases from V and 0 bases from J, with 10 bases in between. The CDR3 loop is CASSPDPPNTGELFF. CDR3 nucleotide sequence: TGCGCCAGCAGCCCGGACCCCCCGAACACCGGGGAGCTGTTTTTT.

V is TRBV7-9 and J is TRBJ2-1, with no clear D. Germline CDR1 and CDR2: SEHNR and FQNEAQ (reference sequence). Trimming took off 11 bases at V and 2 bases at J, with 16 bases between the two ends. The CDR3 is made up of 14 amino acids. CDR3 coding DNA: TGTGCCTCCAATCGGCAGGCGGCCTACAATGAGCAGTTCTTC. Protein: CASNRQAAYNEQFF.

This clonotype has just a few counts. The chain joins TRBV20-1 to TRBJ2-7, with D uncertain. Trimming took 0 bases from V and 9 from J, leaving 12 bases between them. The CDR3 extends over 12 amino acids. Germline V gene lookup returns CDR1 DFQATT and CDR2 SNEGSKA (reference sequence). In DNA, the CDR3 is TGCAGTGCTAGAGATCCGGCAGGCGGGCAGTACTTC. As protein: CSARDPAGGQYF.